This T cell receptor beta chain was captured in a study of cytomegalovirus exposure and HLA in healthy donors. Points from the study as a whole: Apart from CMV serostatus, no immune exposure information was available.

It was with 60 Vbeta and 13 Jbeta primers that the PCR ran. Sequencing was performed with immunoSEQ multiplex PCR; in TCRdb, only in-frame clones are kept and a portion is missing. The sample contains just over 150,000 clones, around 83% of which appear only once. Germline CDR1 LGHNA, CDR2 YSLEER. The CDR3 has 13 residues. The germline V and J ends were trimmed by 0 bases and 1 base, with 4 bases remaining between them. Concerning this clone itself: What it recognizes is unknown. Other DNA sequences of this sample code for an identical CDR3.

J is TRBJ2-7 and V is TRBV4-3; D unresolved. This sequence was found in a young man in good health and CMV-seropositive. Sample: PBMCs. CDR3 amino acids: CASSQEASYEQYF. The CDR3 region has the DNA TGCGCCAGCAGCCAAGAGGCATCCTACGAGCAGTACTTC.